Below are 26 T cell receptor beta chains sequenced from a single sample in a study of OX40 agonist ivuxolimab in advanced cancers. Library prep was done by the immunoSEQ multiplex PCR assay. Held by TCRdb, this immuneACCESS table contains in-frame sequences only and omits some clones. Under half of the omission traces to an unresolved V gene where checked; the cause of the rest is unknown. The sample includes approximately 37,000 clones, with approximately 80% observed a single time. The top ten hold 20% to 25% of the sample. This specimen consisted of CD4+ or CD8+ T cells sorted from blood, obtained in a trial of the OX40 agonist ivuxolimab. The receptors stem from an adult with an advanced solid tumor such as melanoma, head and neck, liver or kidney cancer.

The chain links TRBV7-9 to TRBJ2-1, with 8 positions matching TRBD1. Germline V gene sequence: CDR1 SEHNR, CDR2 FQNEAQ (reference sequence). J gave up 0 bases and V 5 bases, and 6 bases lay outside the gene matches. The length of the CDR3 is 16 residues. CDR3 DNA sequence: TGTGCCAGCAGCCCGGACAGGGCGGGCTCCTACAATGAGCAGTTCTTC. Translation: CASSPDRAGSYNEQFF.

The V call is TRBV27, the J call TRBJ1-2; the match to TRBD1 covers 9 bases. CDR1 MNHEY and CDR2 SMNVEV come from the germline V gene (reference sequence). Trimming took 8 bases from V and 3 from J; bases not matched to a gene: 10. The CDR3 loop spans 15 amino acids. The CDR3 DNA sequence: TGTGCCAGCTCCCAAGGGACAGGGAGTTACTATGGCTACACCTTC. Its protein is CASSQGTGSYYGYTF.

The DNA for the CDR3 is TGTGCCAGCAGCTCTCCTTATGAGCGGGAGGGATCCGGACGATTCTACGAGCAGTACTTC. This gives the protein CASSSPYEREGSGRFYEQYF. The rearrangement uses TRBV7-3 and TRBJ2-7, with TRBD2 identical over 10 bases. After removal of 4 bases from V and 3 bases from J, the junction contained 21 bases not matched to a gene. The CDR3 runs 20 residues. Germline CDR1 and CDR2: SGHTA and FQGTGA.

The chain uses TRBV7-3 and TRBJ1-1; tentatively, D is TRBD1 (5 bases). Germline CDR1 SGHTA, CDR2 FQGTGA. V lost 2 bases and J lost 1, with 14 bases in between. This CDR3 has 16 amino acids. The CDR3 is CASSLLGAGRNTEAFF. In DNA, the CDR3 is TGTGCCAGCAGCTTATTAGGGGCAGGGAGGAACACTGAAGCTTTCTTT.

The chain is built from TRBV9 and TRBJ1-3; D is unresolved. The CDR3 sequence is 13 residues long. V dropped 4 bases and J dropped 2 bases, with 7 bases sitting between them. Germline loops: CDR1 SGDLS, CDR2 YYNGEE. CDR3 sequence: CASSLAPGNTIYF. CDR3 bases: TGTGCCAGCAGCCTCGCCCCTGGAAACACCATATATTTT.

V usage is TRBV4-1 and J usage is TRBJ1-5; the D gene is possibly TRBD1 (5 bases). The length of the CDR3 is 14 residues. The V and J ends lost 4 bases and 7 bases respectively, with 14 bases between them. In germline, CDR1 is MGHRA, CDR2 YSYEKL. The CDR3 loop is CASSPQGLGQPQHF. DNA of the CDR3: TGCGCCAGCAGCCCTCAGGGATTGGGACAGCCCCAGCATTTT.

The chain is built from TRBV4-3 and TRBJ2-3; 8 bases are shared with TRBD1. Germline assignment: CDR1 LGHNA and CDR2 YSLEER. The CDR3 sequence is 16 residues long. Trimming took 0 bases from V and 7 from J; bases not matched to a gene: 9. CDR3 DNA: TGCGCCAGCAGCCAAGATCGCACAGGGGGTTTGCATACGCAGTATTTT. Its translation: CASSQDRTGGLHTQYF.

The V gene is TRBV6-1, the J gene TRBJ1-5, with D possibly being TRBD1 (5 bases). Trimming removed 2 bases at V and 2 bases at J, with 13 bases between. Germline V gene lookup returns CDR1 MNHNS and CDR2 SASEGT. The CDR3 loop spans 16 amino acids. This CDR3 reads CASSEWGGDRNQPQHF. For the CDR3, the DNA is TGTGCCAGCAGTGAATGGGGCGGTGATCGCAATCAGCCCCAGCATTTT.

The sample holds a few counts of this clone. The J gene is TRBJ2-1, the V gene TRBV18; tentatively, D is TRBD1 (7 bases). The CDR3 runs 14 residues. The germline gives CDR1 KGHSH, CDR2 LQKENI. Trimming pared 7 bases from V and 4 bases from J, leaving 14 bases between. The CDR3: CASLGGGGYNEQFF. For the CDR3, the DNA is TGTGCCAGCTTAGGAGGGGGCGGATACAATGAGCAGTTCTTC.

The genes are TRBV4-2 and TRBJ2-1; TRBD2 might be the D (6 bases). The CDR3 contains 14 residues. Germline CDR1 LGHNA, CDR2 YNFKEQ. V lost 1 base to trimming and J lost 6 bases, with 10 bases between them. CDR3 loop: CASSQAVEGNEQFF. Written as DNA, the CDR3 is TGTGCCAGCAGCCAAGCGGTGGAGGGCAATGAGCAGTTCTTC.

This clone has a handful of counts. The chain has TRBV7-6 and TRBJ1-6, with 8 bases identical to TRBD1. V shed 5 bases and J 8 bases; nucleotides not matched to a gene: 8. The germline gives CDR1 SGHVS, CDR2 FNYEAQ. CDR3 length: 15 residues. The CDR3 coding sequence is TGTGCCAGCAGCACCCGGACAGGGCTGGATTCACCCCTCCACTTT. Its translation is CASSTRTGLDSPLHF.

CDR3 nucleotides: TGTGCCAGCAAGGTCGTCGGTTTAGAGTCTCGTCAGCCCCAGCATTTT. Translating it yields CASKVVGLESRQPQHF. The V gene is TRBV19, the J gene TRBJ1-5; D is unclear. Germline CDR1 is LNHDA and CDR2 is SQIVND (reference sequence). Between the trimmed V and J ends, which lost 9 bases and 6 bases, there was a span of 24 bases. The CDR3 spans 16 residues.

The chain recombines TRBV4-1 with TRBJ2-7; 12 bases match TRBD1. Germline CDR1 reads MGHRA; CDR2 reads YSYEKL. J gave up 7 bases and V 2 bases, and 9 bases lay outside the gene matches. The CDR3 is 16 amino acids. CDR3 DNA sequence: TGCGCCAGCAGCCAATTGCCGGGACAGGGGGCGCGAGAGCAGTACTTC. This sequence encodes CASSQLPGQGAREQYF.

This clone has just one count. The V gene is TRBV6-1, the J gene TRBJ2-5; the match to TRBD2 covers 10 bases. This CDR3 has 17 residues. Germline CDR1 MNHNS, CDR2 SASEGT. The junction had 8 bases not matched to a gene; V was cut back by 0 bases and J by 4 bases. The CDR3 nucleotides are TGTGCCAGCAGTGAAGCATGGACTAGCGGTTCTCTAGAGACCCAGTACTTC. Amino acid sequence: CASSEAWTSGSLETQYF.

V gene TRBV27 combines with J gene TRBJ1-5; 7 bases align to TRBD1. Germline V CDR1 and CDR2: MNHEY, SMNVEV (reference sequence). The CDR3 is made up of 14 amino acids. Unmatched junction bases numbered 5, after V lost 5 bases and J lost 4 bases. The DNA for the CDR3 is TGTGCCAGCAGTCAGATACAGGGGAATCAGCCCCAGCATTTT. It codes for CASSQIQGNQPQHF.

The J gene is TRBJ2-7, the V gene TRBV10-3; D may be TRBD1 or TRBD2 (5 bases each). The CDR3 has 12 residues. From germline, CDR1 is ENHRY and CDR2 SYGVKD. V lost 11 bases and J lost 2, with 13 bases in between. The CDR3 loop reads CAARDGAYEQYF. The CDR3 nucleotides are TGTGCCGCCCGGGACGGAGCCTACGAGCAGTACTTC.

This chain uses TRBV27 with TRBJ2-1; D is undetermined. CDR1 and CDR2 (germline): MNHEY, SMNVEV (reference sequence). V lost 6 bases and J 1 base, leaving 7 bases between the germline ends. The CDR3 covers 13 residues. CDR3 DNA sequence: TGTGCCAGCAGGGATCGGTCCTACAATGAGCAGTTCTTC. Protein sequence: CASRDRSYNEQFF.

This chain uses TRBV7-8 with TRBJ2-7; D gene uncertain. The CDR3 runs 14 residues. The V and J ends lost 1 base and 0 bases respectively, with 7 bases between them. Per germline, CDR1 SGHVS and CDR2 FQNEAQ. CDR3 region: CASSLVAGSYEQYF. CDR3 sequence (DNA): TGTGCCAGCAGCTTAGTCGCCGGCTCCTACGAGCAGTACTTC.

This chain joins TRBV5-6 and TRBJ2-6; D is possibly TRBD1 (5 bases). V lost 4 bases to trimming and J lost 4 bases, with 15 bases between them. The V gene's germline CDR1 is SGHDT and CDR2 YYEEEE. CDR3 length equals 16 residues. The CDR3 is CASSPDSTGGANVLTF. In DNA form, the CDR3 reads TGTGCCAGCAGCCCCGACAGTACTGGCGGGGCCAACGTCCTGACTTTC.

The chain combines TRBV28 with TRBJ1-1; unclear D gene. Trimming took 6 bases from V and 5 from J, leaving 13 bases between them. Germline CDR1 and CDR2: MDHEN and SYDVKM. The CDR3 consists of 13 residues. CDR3 sequence: CASSERGGTEAFF. Written as DNA, the CDR3 is TGTGCCAGCAGCGAACGGGGAGGAACTGAAGCTTTCTTT.

This clone occurred once. This chain joins TRBV5-6 and TRBJ2-1; 7 bases align to TRBD1. Germline CDR1 reads SGHDT; CDR2 reads YYEEEE. The V segment lost 1 base and the J segment 2 bases; nucleotides outside the gene matches: 6. This CDR3 is built from 16 residues. The CDR3 region has the DNA TGTGCCAGCAGCTTGCGGGACAGACCCACCTACAATGAGCAGTTCTTC. Translation gives CASSLRDRPTYNEQFF. Drawing the rest from reference TRBV5-6 and TRBJ2-1, the complete variable domain is DAGVTQSPTHLIKTRGQQVTLRCSPKSGHDTVSWYQQALGQGPQFIFQYYEEEERQRGNFPDRFSGHQFPNYSSELNVNALLLGDSALYLCASSLRDRPTYNEQFFGPGTRLTVL.

The table lists this clone with a few counts. The genes are TRBV9 and TRBJ2-7; 9 positions agree with TRBD1. The CDR3 runs 15 residues. Trimming took 4 bases from V and 5 from J; bases not matched to a gene: 10. Germline assignment: CDR1 SGDLS and CDR2 YYNGEE. The CDR3 region has the DNA TGTGCCAGCAGCCCAGCAGGGACAGGGATACACGAGCAGTACTTC. It yields the protein CASSPAGTGIHEQYF.

The chain has TRBV5-1 and TRBJ1-2; a possible D gene is TRBD1 (6 bases). The CDR3 runs 15 residues. Germline assignment: CDR1 SGHRS and CDR2 YFSETQ. Trimming shortened V by 4 bases and J by 8 bases, and 21 bases separated the two germline ends. CDR3: CASSGGTPGEGGYTF. For the CDR3, the DNA is TGCGCCAGCAGCGGGGGGACCCCAGGGGAGGGCGGCTACACCTTC. The complete variable domain, with remaining parts taken from reference TRBV5-1 and TRBJ1-2, reads KAGVTQTPRYLIKTRGQQVTLSCSPISGHRSVSWYQQTPGQGLQFLFEYFSETQRNKGNFPGRFSGRQFSNSRSEMNVSTLELGDSALYLCASSGGTPGEGGYTFGSGTRLTVV.

This chain connects TRBV9 to TRBJ1-4; D may be TRBD1 (6 bases). CDR3 length equals 15 residues. With 0 bases removed from V and 5 bases from J, the gap between germline ends came to 11 bases. CDR1 is SGDLS, CDR2 YYNGEE, per germline. CDR3 DNA: TGTGCCAGCAGCGTAGACGGGACACGGAATGAAAAACTGTTTTTT. It translates to CASSVDGTRNEKLFF.

The rearrangement joins TRBV6-6 to TRBJ2-1, with 11 bases lining up with TRBD2. Trimming cost V 6 bases and J 3 bases; bases outside gene matches: 4. The CDR3 consists of 15 residues. Germline CDR1 and CDR2: MNHNY and SVGAGI (reference sequence). CDR3 nucleotide sequence: TGTGCCAGCAGGTCACTAGCGGGAGTCTACAATGAGCAGTTCTTC. Protein: CASRSLAGVYNEQFF.

The V gene is TRBV11-1, the J gene TRBJ1-1; a weak D match, TRBD1 (5 bases). CDR1 and CDR2 from the germline V gene are SGHAT and FQDESV (reference sequence). There are 14 residues in the CDR3. Trimming took 7 bases from V and 0 from J, leaving 12 bases between them. The CDR3 nucleotides are TGTGCCAGCAAATGGGACGCTATGAACACTGAAGCTTTCTTT. Translation: CASKWDAMNTEAFF.